These 9 T cell receptor beta chains came from one sample sequenced in a study of CXCR3-negative and CXCR3-positive naive CD8 T cells. Overall study findings and caveats: Researchers report that CXCR3-positive naive cells carry more hydrophobic TRB CDR3s than CXCR3-negative naive cells.

What these receptors recognize is not known. UMI-labeled TRB cDNA libraries were prepared by 5' RACE. TCRdb re-called the 5' RACE reads and gives one entry per CDR3 protein, without DNA. Its listing shows 85,000 to 90,000 distinct CDR3 sequences. The material sequenced was naive CXCR3+ CD8+ T cells from blood. Subset meaning: CD45RO-CCR7+CD27+CD95- naive CD8+ T cells expressing CXCR3 (TNR3+). These receptors all come from a human donor in good health. Some clones in this sample may be carry-over from other donors' samples.

The rearrangement uses TRBV29-1 and TRBJ2-1; the D call from TCRdb, TRBD1, cannot be confirmed without DNA. Germline V gene data show CDR1 as SQVTM and CDR2 as ANQGSEA. The CDR3 extends over 13 amino acids. The CDR3 sequence: CSAAPTGDDEQFF.

The chain employs TRBV20-1 and TRBJ2-3; absent DNA, TCRdb's TRBD2 call cannot be checked. CDR1 is DFQATT and CDR2 is SNEGSKA in the germline V gene (reference sequence). The length of the CDR3 is 13 residues. The chain's CDR3 is CSARLADTDTQYF.

J is TRBJ2-1 and V is TRBV15; checking the TCRdb D call of TRBD2 is not possible without DNA. Germline loops: CDR1 LNHNV, CDR2 YYDKDF (reference sequence). This CDR3 region has 21 residues. This CDR3 reads CATSRETHQREAESSYNEQFF.

This chain links TRBV9 with TRBJ2-1; checking the TCRdb D call of TRBD2 is not possible without DNA. Germline V CDR1 and CDR2: SGDLS, YYNGEE. There are 15 residues in the CDR3. CDR3 sequence: CASSVAGSDPTTQFF.

The rearrangement links TRBV15 to TRBJ2-5. This CDR3 spans 13 amino acids. Germline V gene lookup returns CDR1 LNHNV and CDR2 YYDKDF (reference sequence). CDR3 region: CATSRAGRETQYF.

This chain links TRBV5-1 with TRBJ1-1. The CDR3 contains 14 residues. Germline loops: CDR1 SGHRS, CDR2 YFSETQ. The CDR3 sequence is CASSLQGPNTEAVF.

The chain carries TRBV4-1 and TRBJ2-7; the D call of TRBD1 rests on TCRdb alone, since no DNA is present to check it. In germline, CDR1 is MGHRA, CDR2 YSYEKL. CDR3 length: 16 amino acids. Here the CDR3 reads CASSHPDSQSSYEQYF.

The gene calls are TRBV15 and TRBJ2-5; the TCRdb call, TRBD2, lacks DNA for checking. This CDR3 region has 14 residues. Per the germline V gene, CDR1 is LNHNV and CDR2 is YYDKDF (reference sequence). The CDR3 loop is CATSREASGETQYF.

This chain uses TRBV20-1 with TRBJ1-2; the TCRdb D gene call, TRBD1, has no DNA to confirm it. The germline V gene encodes CDR1 DFQATT and CDR2 SNEGSKA (reference sequence). This CDR3 spans 11 amino acids. CDR3 loop: CSASGAGGYTF.